This record looks at one T cell receptor beta chain sequence and its context. The target antigen is unknown. These data are taken from a study of shared clonotypes between healthy human individuals. Unsorted PBMC samples were amplified in replicate PCRs containing roughly 0.3 ug DNA, tens of thousands of T cell genomes. PBMC DNA, left unsorted, was sequenced on ten immunoSEQ deep assay plates. Original processing notes: Filtering differed, since immunoSEQ gave only junction sequences and no quality scores. The assay was immunoSEQ multiplex PCR, and TCRdb's table has in-frame clones only and misses some. V, J and clone size were drawn from that table, and D and trimming were deduced from the DNA. The data show around 510,000 clones, 70% to 80% seen once. General study results and limits: Investigators expected sequencing depth to affect clonotype sharing among donors.

V was trimmed by 1 base and J by 5 bases, leaving 8 bases between them. CDR1 LNHDA and CDR2 SQIVND come from the germline V gene (reference sequence). There are 14 residues in the CDR3. This sequence joins TRBV19 and TRBJ2-2; tentative D call: TRBD1 (5 bases). The sequenced sample was PBMCs. This clonotype was sampled from a woman aged 40-49 years in good health. Some clones in this sample may be carry-over from other donors' samples. Written as DNA, the CDR3 is TGTGCCAGTAGTATAGGAAGGGGAACCGGGGAGCTGTTTTTT. Translating gives CASSIGRGTGELFF.